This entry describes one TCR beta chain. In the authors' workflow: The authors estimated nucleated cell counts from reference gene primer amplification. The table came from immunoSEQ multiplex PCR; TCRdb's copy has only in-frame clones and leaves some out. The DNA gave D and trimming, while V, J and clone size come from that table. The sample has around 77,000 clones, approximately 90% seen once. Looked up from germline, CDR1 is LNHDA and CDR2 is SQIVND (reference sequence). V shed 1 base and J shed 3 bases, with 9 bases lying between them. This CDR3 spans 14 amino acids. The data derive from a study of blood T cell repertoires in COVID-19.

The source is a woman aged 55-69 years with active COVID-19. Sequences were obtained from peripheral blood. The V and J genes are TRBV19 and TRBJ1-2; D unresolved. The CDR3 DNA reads TGTGCCAGTAGTATAGGAGGATCCTACTATGGCTACACCTTC. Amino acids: CASSIGGSYYGYTF.